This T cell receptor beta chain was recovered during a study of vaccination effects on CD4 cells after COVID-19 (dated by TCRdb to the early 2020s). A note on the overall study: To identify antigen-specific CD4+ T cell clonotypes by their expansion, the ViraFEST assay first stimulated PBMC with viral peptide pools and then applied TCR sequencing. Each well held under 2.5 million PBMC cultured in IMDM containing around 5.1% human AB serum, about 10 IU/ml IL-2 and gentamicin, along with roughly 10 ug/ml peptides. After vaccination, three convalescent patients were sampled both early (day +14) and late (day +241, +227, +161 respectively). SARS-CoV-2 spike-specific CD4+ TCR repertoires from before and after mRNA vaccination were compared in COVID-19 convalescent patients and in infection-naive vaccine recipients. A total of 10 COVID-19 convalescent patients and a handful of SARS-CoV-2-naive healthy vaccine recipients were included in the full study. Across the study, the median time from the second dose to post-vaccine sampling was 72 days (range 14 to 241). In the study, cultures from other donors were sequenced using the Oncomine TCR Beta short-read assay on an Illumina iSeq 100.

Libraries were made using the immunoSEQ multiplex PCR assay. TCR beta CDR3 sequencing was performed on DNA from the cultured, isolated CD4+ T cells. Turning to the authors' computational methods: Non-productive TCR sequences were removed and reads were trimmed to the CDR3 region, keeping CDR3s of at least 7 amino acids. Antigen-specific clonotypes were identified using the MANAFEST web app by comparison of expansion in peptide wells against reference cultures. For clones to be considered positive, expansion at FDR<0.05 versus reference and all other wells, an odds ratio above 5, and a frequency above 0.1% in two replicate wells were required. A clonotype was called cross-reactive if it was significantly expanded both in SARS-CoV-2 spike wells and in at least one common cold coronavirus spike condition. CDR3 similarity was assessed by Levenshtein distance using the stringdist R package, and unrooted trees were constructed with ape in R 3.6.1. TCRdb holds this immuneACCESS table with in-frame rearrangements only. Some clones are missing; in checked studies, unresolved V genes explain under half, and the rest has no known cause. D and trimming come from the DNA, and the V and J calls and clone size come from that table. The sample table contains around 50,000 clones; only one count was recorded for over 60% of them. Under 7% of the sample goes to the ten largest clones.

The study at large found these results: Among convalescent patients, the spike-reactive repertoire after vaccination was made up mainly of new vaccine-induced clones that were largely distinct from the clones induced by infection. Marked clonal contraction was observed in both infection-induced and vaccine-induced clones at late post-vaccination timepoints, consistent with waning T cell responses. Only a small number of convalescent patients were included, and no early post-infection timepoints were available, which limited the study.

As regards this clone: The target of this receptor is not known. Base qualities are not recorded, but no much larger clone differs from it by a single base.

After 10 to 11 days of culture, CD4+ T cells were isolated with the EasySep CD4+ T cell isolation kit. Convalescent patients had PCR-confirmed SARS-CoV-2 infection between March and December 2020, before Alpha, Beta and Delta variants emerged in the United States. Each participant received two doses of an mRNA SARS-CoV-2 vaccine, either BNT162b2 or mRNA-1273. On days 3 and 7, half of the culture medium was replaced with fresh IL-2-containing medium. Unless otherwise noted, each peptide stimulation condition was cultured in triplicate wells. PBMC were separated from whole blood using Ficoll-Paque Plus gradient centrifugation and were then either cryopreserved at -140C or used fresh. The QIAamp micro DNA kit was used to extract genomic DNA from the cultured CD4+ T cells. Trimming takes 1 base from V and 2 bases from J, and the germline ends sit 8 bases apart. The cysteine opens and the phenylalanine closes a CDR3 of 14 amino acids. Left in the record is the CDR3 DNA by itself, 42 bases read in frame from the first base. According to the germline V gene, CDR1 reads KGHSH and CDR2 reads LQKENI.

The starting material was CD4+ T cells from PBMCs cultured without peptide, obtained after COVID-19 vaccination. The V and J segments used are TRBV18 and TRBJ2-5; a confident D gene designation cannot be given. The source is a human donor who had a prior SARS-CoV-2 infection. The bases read TGTGCCAGCTCACCACTTGCGGAACAAGAGACCCAGTACTTC. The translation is CASSPLAEQETQYF.